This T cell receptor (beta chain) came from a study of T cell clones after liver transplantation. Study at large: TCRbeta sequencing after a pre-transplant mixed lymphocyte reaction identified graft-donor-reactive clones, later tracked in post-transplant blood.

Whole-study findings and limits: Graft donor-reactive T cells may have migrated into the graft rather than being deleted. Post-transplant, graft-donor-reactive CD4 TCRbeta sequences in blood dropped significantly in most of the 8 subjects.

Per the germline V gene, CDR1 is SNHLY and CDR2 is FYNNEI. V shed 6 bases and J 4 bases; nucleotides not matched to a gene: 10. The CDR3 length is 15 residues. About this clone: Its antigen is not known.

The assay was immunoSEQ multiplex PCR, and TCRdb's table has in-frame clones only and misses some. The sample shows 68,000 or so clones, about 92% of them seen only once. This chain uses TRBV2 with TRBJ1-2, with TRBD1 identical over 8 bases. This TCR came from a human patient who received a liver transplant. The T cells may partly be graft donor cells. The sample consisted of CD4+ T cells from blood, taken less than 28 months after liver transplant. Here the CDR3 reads CASSSRTGSSYGYTF. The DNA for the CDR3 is TGTGCCAGCAGCTCCCGGACAGGGTCAAGCTATGGCTACACCTTC.